A selection of T cell receptor beta chains follows, all from one sample in a study of blood T cell repertoires in COVID-19. Assay: immunoSEQ multiplex PCR; the TCRdb copy retains only in-frame clones and omits some. This table has about 330,000 clones, around 90% appearing once. The sequencing input was peripheral blood. The receptor set was obtained from a man younger than 30 who had recovered from COVID-19. Both conserved end residues are part of each CDR3. D genes are given only for firm matches. Size is stated for part of the rows, as once, few or many counts, or as a class when the clone is expanded.

TRBJ2-7	TRBV7-9	.	TRBD1	CASSLGDRDSYEQYF	TGTGCCAGCAGCTTAGGGGACAGGGACTCCTACGAGCAGTACTTC
TRBJ1-1	TRBV4-2	.	.	CASSQVRDTEAFF	TGTGCCAGCAGCCAAGTCAGGGACACTGAAGCTTTCTTT
TRBJ2-5	TRBV29-1	once	.	CSVTVQETQYF	TGCAGCGTGACAGTCCAAGAGACCCAGTACTTC
TRBJ1-4	TRBV25-1	.	.	CASSELGREKLFF	TGTGCCAGCAGTGAATTGGGGCGTGAAAAACTGTTTTTT
TRBJ1-6	TRBV7-2	once	.	CASSSSVTGRGSPLHF	TGTGCCAGCAGCTCCTCCGTTACAGGGAGGGGATCACCCCTCCACTTT
TRBJ2-7	TRBV28	.	.	CASGWGDRAYEQYF	TGTGCCAGCGGCTGGGGGGACAGAGCCTACGAGCAGTACTTC
TRBJ2-1	TRBV5-8	.	.	CASSLTTYEQFF	TGTGCCAGCAGCTTGACTACTTATGAGCAGTTCTTC
TRBJ1-2	TRBV12-3/TRBV12-4	.	.	CASSFSGSGYTF	TGTGCCAGCAGTTTTTCAGGATCTGGCTACACCTTC
TRBJ2-1	TRBV18	.	TRBD1	CASSRTRDRPNEQFF	TGTGCCAGCTCACGCACCCGGGACAGGCCTAATGAGCAGTTCTTC
TRBJ2-2	TRBV7-7	.	.	CASSPLAQGTGELFF	TGTGCTAGCAGTCCTCTAGCGCAGGGCACCGGGGAGCTGTTTTTT
TRBJ2-1	TRBV20-1	.	.	CSASGVGQQLNEQFF	TGCAGTGCTAGTGGGGTCGGACAGCAGTTAAATGAGCAGTTCTTC
TRBJ2-7	TRBV19	.	TRBD1	CASSIGGTGIYEQYF	TGTGCCAGTAGTATAGGCGGGACAGGGATATACGAGCAGTACTTC
TRBJ2-5	TRBV5-1	.	.	CASSMYSAPQETQYF	TGCGCCAGCAGCATGTACAGTGCCCCCCAAGAGACCCAGTACTTC
TRBJ2-2	TRBV7-3	.	TRBD1	CASSLEALQGADTGELFF	TGTGCCAGCAGCTTAGAGGCCTTACAGGGGGCGGACACCGGGGAGCTGTTTTTT
TRBJ1-1	TRBV19	.	.	CATQTVPELNTEAFF	TGTGCCACTCAAACTGTCCCGGAACTAAACACTGAAGCTTTCTTT
TRBJ2-7	TRBV9	once	.	CASSQGGIAYEQYF	TGTGCCAGCAGCCAAGGGGGTATCGCCTACGAGCAGTACTTC
TRBJ2-7	TRBV23-1	.	TRBD1	CASSQSEGQPAYEQYF	TGCGCCAGCAGTCAATCCGAGGGACAGCCAGCCTACGAGCAGTACTTC
TRBJ1-6	TRBV6-6	.	.	CASTLTGLNSPLHF	TGTGCCAGCACCCTGACAGGACTGAATTCACCCCTCCACTTT
TRBJ1-6	TRBV12-5	.	TRBD1	CASGFAFDHRGLDSPLHF	TGTGCTAGTGGTTTCGCATTCGATCACAGGGGGCTGGATTCACCCCTCCACTTT
TRBJ2-7	TRBV6-5	few	TRBD2	CANAAGPSYEQYF	TGTGCCAACGCAGCGGGACCATCATACGAGCAGTACTTC
TRBJ2-7	TRBV27	.	TRBD1	CASSPRTGIWYEQYF	TGTGCCAGCAGTCCGAGGACAGGGATCTGGTACGAGCAGTACTTC
TRBJ2-1	TRBV6-5	.	.	CASSYPGVPYNEQFF	TGTGCCAGCAGTTATCCCGGGGTACCCTACAATGAGCAGTTCTTC
TRBJ2-7	TRBV3-1/TRBV3-2	.	.	CASSQGLSYEQYF	TGTGCCAGCAGCCAAGGTCTTTCCTACGAGCAGTACTTC
TRBJ2-2	TRBV20-1	.	.	CSASGPGLSANTGELFF	TGCAGTGCTAGTGGGCCTGGACTCAGCGCGAACACCGGGGAGCTGTTTTTT
TRBJ1-1	TRBV4-1	.	TRBD1	CASSSRTGGTEAFF	TGCGCCAGCAGCAGCCGGACAGGGGGCACTGAAGCTTTCTTT
TRBJ1-2	TRBV19	.	TRBD1	CASKRDRGSNGYTF	TGTGCCAGTAAGAGGGACAGGGGTTCGAACGGCTACACCTTC
TRBJ2-7	TRBV6-5	.	.	CASGTNPYEQYF	TGTGCCAGCGGGACAAATCCCTACGAGCAGTACTTC
TRBJ1-1	TRBV6-5	once	TRBD1	CASSLGTGRTEAFF	TGTGCCAGCAGCCTCGGGACAGGGCGAACTGAAGCTTTCTTT
TRBJ2-2	TRBV24-1	.	TRBD2	CATSDQKNSGGRTGELFF	TGTGCCACCAGTGACCAGAAGAATAGCGGGGGGCGTACCGGGGAGCTGTTTTTT
TRBJ2-1	TRBV2	.	.	CASSDLGGSYNEQFF	TGTGCCAGCAGTGACTTGGGGGGCTCCTACAATGAGCAGTTCTTC
TRBJ1-1	TRBV14	.	.	CASSQEVSGPPLNTEAFF	TGTGCCAGCAGCCAAGAGGTAAGCGGACCACCTCTGAACACTGAAGCTTTCTTT
TRBJ2-2	TRBV2	.	.	CASSVGRANTGELFF	TGTGCCAGCAGTGTCGGCAGGGCGAACACCGGGGAGCTGTTTTTT
TRBJ1-2	TRBV7-9	.	.	CASSNGQHSIYGYTF	TGTGCCAGCAGCAATGGACAGCACTCAATCTATGGCTACACCTTC
TRBJ1-2	TRBV9	.	.	CASSVVVQGGGYTF	TGTGCCAGCAGCGTAGTCGTACAGGGTGGTGGCTACACCTTC
TRBJ2-1	TRBV3-1/TRBV3-2	.	TRBD2	CASSQDKVLAGIASSYNEQFF	TGTGCCAGCAGCCAAGATAAGGTACTAGCGGGGATCGCCAGCTCCTACAATGAGCAGTTCTTC
TRBJ1-2	TRBV5-8	.	.	CASSLLAGIYGYTF	TGTGCCAGCAGCTTGTTGGCGGGGATCTATGGCTACACCTTC
TRBJ2-2	TRBV19	.	TRBD1	CASSMYRGRITGELFF	TGTGCCAGTAGTATGTACAGGGGGAGGATCACCGGGGAGCTGTTTTTT
TRBJ1-2	TRBV3-1/TRBV3-2	.	TRBD1	CASSQRDRNYGYTF	TGTGCCAGCAGCCAAAGGGACAGGAACTATGGCTACACCTTC
TRBJ2-4	TRBV18	.	.	CASSPDSQLHIQYF	TGTGCCAGCTCACCGGACAGCCAACTCCACATTCAGTACTTC
TRBJ2-1	TRBV19	.	TRBD2	CASSRRGLAQTRTLSSYNEQFF	TGTGCCAGTAGTAGGAGGGGACTAGCGCAAACCCGAACCTTGAGCTCCTACAATGAGCAGTTCTTC
TRBJ2-1	TRBV13	.	TRBD2	CASSSGPLEAGGPENEQFF	TGTGCCAGCAGCTCAGGCCCCTTAGAAGCGGGGGGGCCGGAAAATGAGCAGTTCTTC
TRBJ1-5	TRBV19	.	.	CASSHSGGGEGQPQHF	TGTGCCAGTAGTCATTCCGGCGGGGGCGAGGGTCAGCCCCAGCATTTT
TRBJ1-3	TRBV5-4	.	.	CASSLGPQLTEGRNTIYF	TGTGCCAGCAGCTTGGGACCGCAGTTGACCGAGGGCCGAAACACCATATATTTT
TRBJ2-7	TRBV5-1	.	TRBD1	CASRQPGQGTLVQYF	TGCGCCAGCAGGCAGCCGGGACAGGGGACCCTCGTGCAGTACTTC
TRBJ1-2	TRBV5-1	.	TRBD1	CASSGGDGTASGYTF	TGCGCCAGCAGCGGAGGAGACGGGACAGCCTCTGGCTACACCTTC